The 27 T cell receptor beta chains presented below share a single source sample, sequenced in a study of siplizumab effects on memory and regulatory T cells. Using immunoSEQ multiplex PCR, the repertoire was profiled, and TCRdb retains in-frame clones only, with some absent. The table lists about 100,000 clones, 80% to 95% of them singletons. The sequenced sample consisted of non-Treg CD4+ T cells sorted from blood. All receptors come from a human donor in good health.

V usage is TRBV11-3 and J usage is TRBJ2-5; D not certain. V dropped 2 bases and J dropped 3 bases, with 19 bases sitting between them. Germline V gene lookup returns CDR1 SGHNT and CDR2 YENEEA. This CDR3 is built from 17 residues. The CDR3, as DNA: TGTGCCAGCAGCTTAACCCCCCCGCGGCCTGGAAAAGAGACCCAGTACTTC. Translation: CASSLTPPRPGKETQYF.

This chain connects TRBV7-3 to TRBJ2-2; D is perhaps TRBD1 (5 bases). Per germline, CDR1 SGHTA and CDR2 FQGTGA. The CDR3 sequence is 15 residues long. The V end was cut by 3 bases, the J end by 4 bases, with 12 bases between. The CDR3 is CASSFGQGSTGELFF. As DNA, the CDR3 is TGTGCCAGCAGCTTTGGCCAGGGAAGCACCGGGGAGCTGTTTTTT. The full variable domain, completed using reference TRBV7-3 and TRBJ2-2, is GAGVSQTPSNKVTEKGKYVELRCDPISGHTALYWYRQSLGQGPEFLIYFQGTGAADDSGLPNDRFFAVRPEGSVSTLKIQRTERGDSAVYLCASSFGQGSTGELFFGEGSRLTVL.

The CDR3 spells CASSLTGGADGYTF. The CDR3 region has the DNA TGTGCCAGCAGCTTAACAGGGGGCGCGGATGGCTACACCTTC. The V call is TRBV7-3, the J call TRBJ1-2; 7 bases line up with TRBD1. The CDR3 has 14 residues. V lost 0 bases to trimming and J lost 6 bases; unmatched junction nucleotides: 4. The germline gives CDR1 SGHTA, CDR2 FQGTGA.

The chain joins TRBV27 to TRBJ2-7; D not resolved. Trimming left V 8 bases short and J 4 bases short, with 9 bases between. Germline-derived CDR1 and CDR2 are MNHEY and SMNVEV (reference sequence). CDR3 size: 11 residues. The CDR3 loop reads CASGIRYEQYF. CDR3 DNA sequence: TGTGCCAGCGGGATCAGATACGAGCAGTACTTC.

This clone was seen a single time. The chain joins TRBV7-9 to TRBJ2-1; 10 nucleotides match TRBD2. Germline V CDR1 and CDR2: SEHNR, FQNEAQ (reference sequence). Germline trimming cut 3 bases from V and 5 bases from J; bases unmatched to any gene: 7. The CDR3 is made up of 16 amino acids. The CDR3 region is CASSFLAGEGNNEQFF. The CDR3, as DNA: TGTGCCAGCAGCTTCCTAGCGGGAGAGGGGAACAATGAGCAGTTCTTC.

J is TRBJ2-5 and V is TRBV5-8, with TRBD2 matching over 8 bases. This CDR3 spans 14 amino acids. With 0 bases clipped from V and 6 bases from J, the junction kept 4 bases outside the gene matches. Germline assignment: CDR1 SGHTS and CDR2 YDEGEE. The CDR3 bases are TGTGCCAGCAGCTTGGCGGGAGGGGGGAAGACCCAGTACTTC. It codes for CASSLAGGGKTQYF.

V usage is TRBV6-6 and J usage is TRBJ2-1; TRBD2 agrees at 11 bases. Germline CDR1 is MNHNY and CDR2 is SVGAGI (reference sequence). The V segment lost 1 base and the J segment 5 bases; nucleotides outside the gene matches: 1. The CDR3 consists of 15 residues. The CDR3 protein is CASSYLTSGNNEQFF. The CDR3 bases are TGTGCCAGCAGTTACTTGACTAGCGGGAACAATGAGCAGTTCTTC.

The chain is built from TRBV25-1 and TRBJ2-7; 8 bases are a match to TRBD1. The germline gives CDR1 MGHDK, CDR2 SYGVNS. This CDR3 has 14 amino acids. Losses at the gene ends were 6 bases for V and 3 bases for J; bases not matched to a gene: 7. The CDR3 loop reads CASSLGQGDYEQYF. The CDR3 DNA sequence: TGTGCCAGCAGCCTCGGACAGGGAGACTACGAGCAGTACTTC.

This chain uses TRBV6-1 with TRBJ1-1; no reliable D call. Trimming stripped 3 bases from V and 11 bases from J, with 13 bases between. The CDR3 length is 12 residues. Germline CDR1 is MNHNS and CDR2 is SASEGT. CDR3 in amino acids: CASSDSSVGAFF. The CDR3 DNA is TGTGCCAGCAGTGACAGCTCGGTCGGGGCTTTCTTT.

The rearrangement links TRBV9 to TRBJ1-5; D gene ambiguous. Germline CDR1 SGDLS, CDR2 YYNGEE. The CDR3 is 13 amino acids. V lost 1 base and J 5 bases, leaving 7 bases between the germline ends. In nucleotides, the CDR3 is TGTGCCAGCAGCGTATCTGGTGATCAGCCCCAGCATTTT. It encodes CASSVSGDQPQHF.

The rearrangement joins TRBV7-9 to TRBJ2-2; TRBD2 matches at 7 bases. The junction had 5 bases not matched to a gene; V was cut back by 2 bases and J by 2 bases. Germline V gives CDR1 SEHNR, CDR2 FQNEAQ (reference sequence). This CDR3 region has 16 residues. In DNA form, the CDR3 reads TGTGCCAGCAGCTTAACGGCGGGAGCCAACACCGGGGAGCTGTTTTTT. Amino acids: CASSLTAGANTGELFF.

The V and J genes are TRBV5-8 and TRBJ1-1, with D unclear. V was cut by 3 bases and J by 7 bases, with 13 bases left in between. Germline loops: CDR1 SGHTS, CDR2 YDEGEE. The CDR3 runs to 13 residues. The CDR3 here is CASSSDPRYEAFF. The CDR3 DNA sequence: TGTGCCAGCAGCTCCGACCCCCGTTATGAAGCTTTCTTT.

V gene TRBV27 combines with J gene TRBJ2-1, with 16 bases lining up with TRBD2. The germline V gene encodes CDR1 MNHEY and CDR2 SMNVEV (reference sequence). The CDR3 is 14 amino acids. V trimming: 6 bases; J trimming: 7 bases; junction bases outside the gene matches: 0. The CDR3 nucleotides read TGTGCCAGCAGGGGACTAGCGGGAGGGAATGAGCAGTTCTTC. This encodes CASRGLAGGNEQFF.

The chain couples TRBV19 to TRBJ2-1, with D tentatively TRBD2 (6 bases). The CDR3 covers 15 residues. Germline V lookup: CDR1 LNHDA, CDR2 SQIVND (reference sequence). V was cut by 7 bases and J by 4 bases, with 17 bases left in between. The CDR3, as DNA: TGTGCCAGTAAAAAGACTAGGGAGTTTTACAATGAGCAGTTCTTC. Protein: CASKKTREFYNEQFF.

V is TRBV5-1 and J is TRBJ2-2; 12 bases fit TRBD2. CDR1 is SGHRS and CDR2 is YFSETQ in the germline V gene. V was pared by 5 bases and J by 4 bases, with 3 bases of the junction left unmatched. The CDR3 covers 15 residues. This CDR3 is CASRSLAGGTGELFF. The CDR3 nucleotides are TGCGCCAGCAGATCACTAGCGGGAGGCACCGGGGAGCTGTTTTTT.

The genes are TRBV4-2 and TRBJ2-3; D remains ambiguous. Germline V gene data show CDR1 as LGHNA and CDR2 as YNFKEQ. V was pared by 1 base and J by 0 bases, with 11 bases between. The CDR3 has 16 residues. The CDR3 reads CASSQGIEGSTDTQYF. The CDR3 DNA reads TGTGCCAGCAGCCAAGGTATAGAAGGGAGCACAGATACGCAGTATTTT.

V usage is TRBV21-1 and J usage is TRBJ2-7; the DNA was not compared with TRBD2, the D call given in the table. TRBV21-1 is designated a pseudogene. CDR3 length: 17 residues. The CDR3 loop is CASSTRGHSGADYEQYF. The CDR3 coding sequence is TGTGCCAGCAGCACACGTGGCCACAGCGGCGCCGACTACGAGCAGTACTTC.

This rearrangement joins TRBV18 to TRBJ1-2; D is uncertain. This CDR3 spans 13 amino acids. The V gene's germline CDR1 is KGHSH and CDR2 LQKENI. Trimming left V 3 bases short and J 8 bases short, with 13 bases between. The CDR3 sequence is CASSPLGSMGYTF. CDR3 nucleotides: TGTGCCAGCTCACCTCTGGGCAGCATGGGCTACACCTTC.

J is TRBJ2-1 and V is TRBV2; 8 bases match TRBD1. V was clipped by 4 bases and J by 7 bases; unmatched bases: 6. Germline lookup yields CDR1 SNHLY and CDR2 FYNNEI. The CDR3 loop spans 14 amino acids. In nucleotides, the CDR3 is TGTGCCAGCAGTGGGCAGGGGGCCATGAATGAGCAGTTCTTC. Its translation: CASSGQGAMNEQFF.

V gene TRBV7-3 combines with J gene TRBJ1-2; TRBD1 is a possible D gene (5 bases). Germline CDR1 and CDR2: SGHTA and FQGTGA. The CDR3 sequence is 13 residues long. Trimming cost V 2 bases and J 4 bases, with 8 bases left between them. The DNA for the CDR3 is TGTGCCAGCAGCTTAGTCGGGACCTATGGCTACACCTTC. Translation: CASSLVGTYGYTF. Together with reference TRBV7-3 and TRBJ1-2, the CDR3 gives the full variable domain: GAGVSQTPSNKVTEKGKYVELRCDPISGHTALYWYRQSLGQGPEFLIYFQGTGAADDSGLPNDRFFAVRPEGSVSTLKIQRTERGDSAVYLCASSLVGTYGYTFGSGTRLTVV.

The chain joins TRBV6-5 to TRBJ1-2; 7 nucleotides agree with TRBD1. Trimming cost V 7 bases and J 2 bases; bases outside gene matches: 4. Looked up from germline, CDR1 is MNHEY and CDR2 is SVGAGI. CDR3 length: 13 residues. The CDR3 DNA reads TGTGCCAGCACGGCAGGGGGGAACTATGGCTACACCTTC. As protein: CASTAGGNYGYTF.

The chain links TRBV9 to TRBJ2-7, with TRBD2 matching 11 bases. CDR1 and CDR2 from the germline V gene are SGDLS and YYNGEE. The V segment lost 2 bases and the J segment 2 bases; nucleotides outside the gene matches: 0. This CDR3 contains 14 residues. The CDR3 sequence: CASSVSGRAYEQYF. The DNA of the CDR3 is TGTGCCAGCAGCGTTAGCGGGAGGGCCTACGAGCAGTACTTC.

V is TRBV5-4 and J is TRBJ2-5; D gene uncertain. Germline CDR1 is SGHNT and CDR2 is YYREEE (reference sequence). The V end lost 1 base, the J end lost 0 bases, and 7 bases lay between the germline ends. The CDR3 totals 14 residues. The CDR3 here is CASSLPGYQETQYF. The CDR3 DNA is TGTGCCAGCAGCTTGCCCGGGTACCAAGAGACCCAGTACTTC. The entire variable domain, with the rest obtained from reference TRBV5-4 and TRBJ2-5, is as follows: ETGVTQSPTHLIKTRGQQVTLRCSSQSGHNTVSWYQQALGQGPQFIFQYYREEENGRGNFPPRFSGLQFPNYSSELNVNALELDDSALYLCASSLPGYQETQYFGPGTRLLVL.

There are a few counts of this clone. This sequence joins TRBV29-1 and TRBJ2-7; D call uncertain. The CDR3 has 11 amino acids. In germline, CDR1 is SQVTM, CDR2 ANQGSEA. V was trimmed by 4 bases and J by 9 bases, leaving 13 bases between them. The CDR3, as DNA: TGCAGCGTTGTCACGGCGAGTGGGCAGTACTTC. Protein product: CSVVTASGQYF.

In the case of this clone: At one end the junction does not follow the germline gene, possibly because of a read error. This sequence joins TRBV2 and TRBJ1-3, with D uncertain. Germline V gene data show CDR1 as SNHLY and CDR2 as FYNNEI. The CDR3 consists of 12 residues. The CDR3 is CASSGGGETFHF. CDR3 bases: TGTGCCAGCAGTGGGGGTGGGGAAACCTTCCATTTT.

J is TRBJ1-1 and V is TRBV7-9; possibly TRBD1 for D (6 bases). This CDR3 is built from 15 residues. CDR1 and CDR2 (germline): SEHNR, FQNEAQ (reference sequence). The ends were cut back, 5 bases at V and 1 base at J, with 14 bases in the middle. CDR3 sequence: CASSHPYRENTEAFF. CDR3 DNA sequence: TGTGCCAGCAGCCATCCCTACAGGGAGAACACTGAAGCTTTCTTT.

The chain joins TRBV11-2 to TRBJ2-2; no definite D call. Trimming took off 0 bases at V and 6 bases at J, with 11 bases between the two ends. Germline lookup yields CDR1 SGHAT and CDR2 FQNNGV. This CDR3 contains 15 residues. CDR3 DNA sequence: TGTGCCAGCAGCTTAGAGGTTTGGGGTCCCGGGGAGCTGTTTTTT. Protein: CASSLEVWGPGELFF.